This T cell receptor (beta chain) was retrieved from a study of identical twins. Study-level results: For monozygotic twins, models underestimated out-of-frame TCR alpha sharing.

As concerns this clonotype: Its antigen is currently unknown.

The CDR3 consists of 14 residues. V lost 5 bases and J 3 bases, leaving 14 bases between the germline ends. The germline V gene encodes CDR1 SEHNR and CDR2 FQNEAQ (reference sequence). TCRdb fed the 5' RACE reads into MiXCR, producing one record per CDR3 protein. The sample shows around 530,000 distinct CDR3 sequences, about 16% of them seen only once. This same sample was also taken into another study, of yellow fever vaccine responses in identical twins.

The sample comprised CD4+ T cells sorted from blood. This chain links TRBV7-9 with TRBJ2-7; D could derive from TRBD1 or TRBD2 (5 bases each). The TCR sequence derives from a woman aged 18-29 years in good health. The CDR3 region has the DNA TGTGCCAGCAGCCCCTGGGGACCGAACTACGAGCAGTACTTC. It codes for CASSPWGPNYEQYF.